The 18 T cell receptor beta chains below come from one sample, sequenced in a study of cytomegalovirus exposure and HLA in healthy donors. With 60 Vbeta and 13 Jbeta primers, the PCR was carried out. TCRdb keeps only in-frame clones here, not all; method: immunoSEQ multiplex PCR. This table holds about 80,000 clones, approximately 80% found once. The sample consisted of PBMCs. The receptors derive from a woman between 50 and 59 years old in good health and CMV-seropositive.

The chain recombines TRBV5-1 with TRBJ2-2; D unclear. V was cut by 4 bases and J by 2 bases, with 12 bases left in between. CDR1 and CDR2 from the germline V gene are SGHRS and YFSETQ. This CDR3 spans 15 amino acids. The DNA of the CDR3 is TGCGCCAGCAGCCGCCAGGTCCTAAACACCGGGGAGCTGTTTTTT. Translating gives CASSRQVLNTGELFF.

The chain is built from TRBV11-2 and TRBJ2-7, with 9 bases fitting TRBD1. The CDR3 is 19 residues long. V lost 6 bases, J lost 4 bases, and 22 bases stayed unmatched. Per the germline V gene, CDR1 is SGHAT and CDR2 is FQNNGV. CDR3 region: CASRHPVPGQGSPIYEQYF. In nucleotides, the CDR3 is TGTGCCAGCAGACACCCCGTTCCGGGACAGGGAAGTCCAATTTACGAGCAGTACTTC.

V is TRBV5-1 and J is TRBJ2-1, with D maybe TRBD1 (5 bases). This CDR3 comprises 14 residues. V was trimmed by 4 bases and J by 5 bases, leaving 13 bases between them. Germline V gene sequence: CDR1 SGHRS, CDR2 YFSETQ. The CDR3 DNA reads TGCGCCAGCAGCGATGCTGGGGCCCACAATGAGCAGTTCTTC. Its translation is CASSDAGAHNEQFF.

The chain joins TRBV2 to TRBJ2-2; D not resolved. V lost 3 bases to trimming and J lost 4 bases, with 9 bases between them. This CDR3 contains 14 residues. Germline CDR1 reads SNHLY; CDR2 reads FYNNEI. The CDR3: CASSELRLTGELFF. The CDR3 coding sequence is TGTGCCAGCAGTGAGCTGCGGCTCACCGGGGAGCTGTTTTTT.

The genes are TRBV18 and TRBJ2-7, with D maybe TRBD2 (5 bases). CDR3 length: 11 amino acids. The V end was cut by 6 bases, the J end by 7 bases, with 10 bases between. Germline V gene lookup returns CDR1 KGHSH and CDR2 LQKENI. The DNA for the CDR3 is TGTGCCAGCTCGTCTTCGGGGGAGCAGTACGTC. Its translation: CASSSSGEQYV.

As for this clone: A junction boundary mismatches the germline segment, possibly from a read error. The chain has TRBV7-8 and TRBJ2-5; D ambiguous. This CDR3 contains 13 residues. Germline values: CDR1 SGHVS, CDR2 FQNEAQ. The CDR3 DNA is TGTGCCAGCAGCCCGAAGCAGCAAGAGGCCCAGTACTTC. Translating it yields CASSPKQQEAQYF.

The CDR3 DNA is TGTGCCAGCAGGGCAGGGCTGGACTACGAGCAGTACTTC. Protein: CASRAGLDYEQYF. The chain joins TRBV5-6 to TRBJ2-7, with D tentatively TRBD1 (5 bases). The CDR3 covers 13 residues. The germline V and J ends were trimmed by 5 bases and 3 bases, with 12 bases remaining between them. CDR1 SGHDT and CDR2 YYEEEE come from the germline V gene.

In this sample, this clone turned up once. J is TRBJ1-6 and V is TRBV10-1; D gene unclear. Germline V gives CDR1 WNHNN, CDR2 SYGVQD (reference sequence). The CDR3 is made up of 14 amino acids. V lost 1 base, J lost 9 bases, and 10 bases lay in between. The DNA of the CDR3 is TGCGCCAGCAGTGAGTGGCCCCCAGGTTCACCCCTCCACTTT. Its protein product is CASSEWPPGSPLHF.

J is TRBJ2-1 and V is TRBV7-3; 8 bases are shared with TRBD1. The germline gives CDR1 SGHTA, CDR2 FQGTGA. The ends lost 7 bases at V and 7 bases at J; junction bases unmatched: 6. The CDR3 is 13 amino acids. CDR3 loop: CASTDRAGNEQFF. In nucleotides, the CDR3 is TGTGCCAGCACGGACAGGGCGGGGAATGAGCAGTTCTTC. The full variable domain, its missing parts supplied by reference TRBV7-3 and TRBJ2-1, is GAGVSQTPSNKVTEKGKYVELRCDPISGHTALYWYRQSLGQGPEFLIYFQGTGAADDSGLPNDRFFAVRPEGSVSTLKIQRTERGDSAVYLCASTDRAGNEQFFGPGTRLTVL.

The gene calls are TRBV19 and TRBJ2-1; D might be TRBD2 (5 bases). The CDR3 spans 15 residues. Germline V gene sequence: CDR1 LNHDA, CDR2 SQIVND (reference sequence). V was trimmed by 7 bases and J by 1 base, leaving 14 bases between them. This chain's CDR3 is CASKGGWGSYNEQFF. Here the CDR3 DNA reads TGTGCCAGTAAGGGCGGGTGGGGTTCCTACAATGAGCAGTTCTTC. The full variable domain, in which reference TRBV19 and TRBJ2-1 provide the parts outside the CDR3, is DGGITQSPKYLFRKEGQNVTLSCEQNLNHDAMYWYRQDPGQGLRLIYYSQIVNDFQKGDIAEGYSVSREKKESFPLTVTSAQKNPTAFYLCASKGGWGSYNEQFFGPGTRLTVL.

The rearrangement uses TRBV10-1 and TRBJ2-4, with D possibly matching TRBD1 (5 bases). Trimming removed 0 bases at V and 3 bases at J, with 12 bases between. This CDR3 region has 16 residues. Germline lookup yields CDR1 WNHNN and CDR2 SYGVQD (reference sequence). The CDR3 is CASSESWGRNKNIQYF. The CDR3 DNA is TGCGCCAGCAGTGAGTCGTGGGGCAGAAACAAAAACATTCAGTACTTC.

CDR3 coding DNA: TGTGCCAGCAGTGAGCCGGGACTAGCGGGAGTTGCCGGGGAGCTGTTTTTT. Its protein is CASSEPGLAGVAGELFF. This rearrangement joins TRBV6-1 to TRBJ2-2; 14 positions agree with TRBD2. The trim removed 3 bases at V and 6 bases at J, leaving 6 bases unmatched. This CDR3 has 17 residues. CDR1 MNHNS and CDR2 SASEGT come from the germline V gene.

The chain has TRBV7-9 and TRBJ1-3; D is perhaps TRBD1 (5 bases). Germline V CDR1 and CDR2: SEHNR, FQNEAQ (reference sequence). The CDR3 has 13 residues. The V and J ends lost 5 bases and 3 bases respectively, with 8 bases between them. The CDR3 loop is CASSERGGNTIYF. CDR3 DNA sequence: TGTGCCAGCAGCGAAAGGGGTGGAAACACCATATATTTT. Full variable domain (outside the CDR3, taken from reference TRBV7-9 and TRBJ1-3): DTGVSQNPRHKITKRGQNVTFRCDPISEHNRLYWYRQTLGQGPEFLTYFQNEAQLEKSRLLSDRFSAERPKGSFSTLEIQRTEQGDSAMYLCASSERGGNTIYFGEGSWLTVV.

The chain carries TRBV11-2 and TRBJ1-1; D might be TRBD1 (5 bases). The CDR3 covers 14 residues. Trimming took off 5 bases at V and 3 bases at J, with 13 bases between the two ends. Germline V gene sequence: CDR1 SGHAT, CDR2 FQNNGV. Here the CDR3 DNA reads TGTGCCAGCAGCCCAGGCCCAGGGTACACTGAAGCTTTCTTT. Its translation: CASSPGPGYTEAFF. The variable domain in full, with the rest retrieved from reference TRBV11-2 and TRBJ1-1, is EAGVAQSPRYKIIEKRQSVAFWCNPISGHATLYWYQQILGQGPKLLIQFQNNGVVDDSQLPKDRFSAERLKGVDSTLKIQPAKLEDSAVYLCASSPGPGYTEAFFGQGTRLTVV.

This clone was seen only a few times. The chain recombines TRBV5-1 with TRBJ1-4, with D perhaps TRBD1 (5 bases). CDR1 is SGHRS and CDR2 is YFSETQ in the germline V gene. The CDR3 runs to 13 residues. Between the trimmed V and J ends, which lost 3 bases and 8 bases, there was a span of 11 bases. CDR3 protein: CASSSTGEEKLFF. CDR3 sequence (DNA): TGCGCCAGCAGCTCCACGGGGGAGGAAAAACTGTTTTTT.

V is TRBV9 and J is TRBJ1-2; D might be TRBD1 (6 bases). This CDR3 is built from 14 residues. Trimming took off 0 bases at V and 6 bases at J, with 12 bases between the two ends. Germline CDR1 and CDR2: SGDLS and YYNGEE. CDR3 loop: CASSVEGQGNGYTF. The CDR3 DNA reads as TGTGCCAGCAGCGTAGAAGGTCAGGGGAATGGCTACACCTTC. Variable domain in full (rest from reference TRBV9 and TRBJ1-2): DSGVTQTPKHLITATGQRVTLRCSPRSGDLSVYWYQQSLDQGLQFLIQYYNGEERAKGNILERFSAQQFPDLHSELNLSSLELGDSALYFCASSVEGQGNGYTFGSGTRLTVV.

The rearrangement links TRBV16 to TRBJ1-4; D not certain. With 5 bases removed from V and 5 bases from J, the gap between germline ends came to 12 bases. The CDR3 spans 14 residues. CDR1 KGHSY and CDR2 FQNENV come from the germline V gene. The CDR3 protein is CASSSQAGNEKLFF. Written as DNA, the CDR3 is TGTGCCAGCAGCTCCCAGGCCGGCAATGAAAAACTGTTTTTT. Variable domain in full (rest from reference TRBV16 and TRBJ1-4): GEEVAQTPKHLVRGEGQKAKLYCAPIKGHSYVFWYQQVLKNEFKFLISFQNENVFDETGMPKERFSAKCLPNSPCSLEIQATKLEDSAVYFCASSSQAGNEKLFFGSGTQLSVL.

Regarding this clone: One end of the junction varies from germline; a read error may be responsible. This sequence joins TRBV7-9 and TRBJ2-2; D gene ambiguous. The CDR3 runs 11 residues. Germline values: CDR1 SEHNR, CDR2 FQNEAQ (reference sequence). DNA for the CDR3: TGTTCCAGCAGCTTTAGTCCGGAGCTGTTTTTT. This sequence encodes CSSSFSPELFF.